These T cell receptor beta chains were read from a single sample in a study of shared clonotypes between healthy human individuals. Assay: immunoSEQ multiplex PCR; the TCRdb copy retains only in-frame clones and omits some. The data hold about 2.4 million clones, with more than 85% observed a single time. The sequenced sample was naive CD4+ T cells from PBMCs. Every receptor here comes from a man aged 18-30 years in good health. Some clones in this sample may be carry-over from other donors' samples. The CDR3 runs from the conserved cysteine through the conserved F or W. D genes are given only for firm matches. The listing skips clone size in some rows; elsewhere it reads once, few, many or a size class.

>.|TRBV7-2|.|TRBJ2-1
CASSLAGVRYNEQFF
TGTGCCAGCAGCTTAGCGGGAGTAAGATACAATGAGCAGTTCTTC
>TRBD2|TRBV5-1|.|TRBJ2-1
CASSRTSGVYNEQFF
TGCGCCAGCAGCAGGACTAGCGGAGTTTACAATGAGCAGTTCTTC
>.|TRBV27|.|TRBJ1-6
CASSLLQGRSPLHF
TGTGCCAGCAGTTTACTCCAGGGACGATCACCCCTCCACTTT
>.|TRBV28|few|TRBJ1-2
CASRAGLTGGYTF
TGTGCCAGCAGAGCAGGGTTAACGGGGGGCTACACCTTC
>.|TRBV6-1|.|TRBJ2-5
CASSGGIRQKYQETQYF
TGTGCCAGCAGTGGCGGTATCCGACAGAAGTACCAAGAGACCCAGTACTTC
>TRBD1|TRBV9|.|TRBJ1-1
CASNAQGGTEAFF
TGTGCCAGCAACGCACAGGGGGGGACTGAAGCTTTCTTT
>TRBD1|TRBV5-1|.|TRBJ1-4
CASSPRTGEEKLFF
TGCGCCAGCAGCCCCCGGACAGGGGAGGAAAAACTGTTTTTT
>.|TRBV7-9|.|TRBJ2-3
CASSLVQSTDTQYF
TGTGCCAGCAGCTTAGTACAGAGCACAGATACGCAGTATTTT
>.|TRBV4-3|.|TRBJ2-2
CASSQWDTGELFF
TGCGCCAGCAGCCAATGGGACACCGGGGAGCTGTTTTTT
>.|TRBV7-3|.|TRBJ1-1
CASSLGTAYTEAFF
TGTGCCAGCAGCTTAGGGACGGCTTACACTGAAGCTTTCTTT
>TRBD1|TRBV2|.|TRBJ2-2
CASSRDRGPGELFF
TGTGCCAGCAGCCGGGACAGGGGGCCCGGGGAGCTGTTTTTT
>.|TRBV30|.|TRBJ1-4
CAWSWGRREKLFF
TGTGCCTGGAGTTGGGGGCGTCGTGAAAAACTGTTTTTT
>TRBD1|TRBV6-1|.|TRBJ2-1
CASSVDRPAGEQFF
TGTGCCAGCAGTGTGGACAGGCCGGCAGGGGAGCAGTTCTTC
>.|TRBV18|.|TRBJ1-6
CASSPRGPIDSPLHF
TGTGCCAGCTCACCAAGGGGACCGATCGATTCACCCCTCCACTTT
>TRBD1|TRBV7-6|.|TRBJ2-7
CASSLAGQGAGEQYF
TGTGCCAGCAGCTTAGCGGGACAGGGGGCTGGGGAGCAGTACTTC
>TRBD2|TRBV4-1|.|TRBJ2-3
CASSHGTSGTNTQYF
TGCGCCAGCAGCCACGGGACTAGCGGGACCAATACGCAGTATTTT
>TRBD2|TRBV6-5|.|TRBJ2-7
CASRGLAGVKEQYF
TGTGCCAGCAGAGGACTAGCGGGAGTAAAAGAGCAGTACTTC
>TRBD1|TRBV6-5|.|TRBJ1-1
CASQDRAETEAFF
TGTGCCAGTCAGGACAGGGCAGAGACTGAAGCTTTCTTT
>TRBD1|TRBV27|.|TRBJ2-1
CASSSTGTGSNEQFF
TGTGCCAGCAGTTCTACCGGGACAGGGTCCAATGAGCAGTTCTTC
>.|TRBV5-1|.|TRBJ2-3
CASSPGTYTDTQYF
TGCGCCAGCAGCCCGGGGACCTACACAGATACGCAGTATTTT
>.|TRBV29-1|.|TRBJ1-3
CSAKTVSGNTIYF
TGCAGCGCAAAGACAGTCTCAGGAAACACCATATATTTT
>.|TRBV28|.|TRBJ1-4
CASSSPGQREKLFF
TGTGCCAGCAGCTCGCCGGGACAACGGGAAAAACTGTTTTTT
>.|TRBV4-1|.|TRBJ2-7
CASSQDGWTENYEQYF
TGCGCCAGCAGCCAAGATGGATGGACAGAGAATTACGAGCAGTACTTC
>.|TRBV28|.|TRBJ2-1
CASSFPAEHEQFF
TGTGCCAGCAGTTTCCCAGCAGAGCATGAGCAGTTCTTC
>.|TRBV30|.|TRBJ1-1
CAWTRQWTADEEAFF
TGTGCCTGGACCCGGCAGTGGACAGCTGACGAGGAAGCTTTCTTT
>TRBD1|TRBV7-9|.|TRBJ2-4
CASSLHRGEWLAKNIQYF
TGTGCCAGCAGCTTGCACAGGGGCGAATGGTTAGCCAAAAACATTCAGTACTTC
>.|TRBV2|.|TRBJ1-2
CASSELPEGRNGYTF
TGTGCCAGCAGTGAACTACCGGAGGGGAGAAATGGCTACACCTTC
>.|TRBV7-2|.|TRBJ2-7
CASSLVPGAYEQYF
TGTGCCAGCAGCTTAGTACCAGGGGCCTACGAGCAGTACTTC
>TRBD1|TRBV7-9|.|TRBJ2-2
CAGSSGGRDTGELFF
TGTGCCGGTTCTTCAGGGGGCCGGGACACCGGGGAGCTGTTTTTT
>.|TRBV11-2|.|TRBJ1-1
CASSSQGGNTEAFF
TGTGCCAGCAGCTCACAGGGTGGGAACACTGAAGCTTTCTTT
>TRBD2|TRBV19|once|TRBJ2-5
CATSPGLTLETQYF
TGTGCCACTTCACCGGGACTAACCCTAGAGACCCAGTACTTC
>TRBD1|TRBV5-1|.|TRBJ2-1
CASSLVGTGVANEQFF
TGCGCCAGCAGCTTGGTAGGGACAGGGGTAGCCAATGAGCAGTTCTTC
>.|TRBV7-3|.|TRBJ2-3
CASSLGVSQGTQYF
TGTGCCAGCAGCTTAGGGGTTAGCCAGGGTACGCAGTATTTT
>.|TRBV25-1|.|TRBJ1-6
CASSDRVYNSPLHF
TGTGCCAGCAGTGACAGGGTGTATAATTCACCCCTCCACTTT
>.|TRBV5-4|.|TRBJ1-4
CASSLQEGEKLFF
TGTGCCAGCAGCTTGCAGGAGGGGGAAAAACTGTTTTTT
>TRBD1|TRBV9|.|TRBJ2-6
CASSEPTGKLPTGANVLTF
TGTGCCAGCAGCGAGCCGACAGGGAAACTTCCAACTGGGGCCAACGTCCTGACTTTC
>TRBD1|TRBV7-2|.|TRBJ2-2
CASTLRTGFTGELFF
TGTGCCAGCACCCTCCGGACAGGGTTCACCGGGGAGCTGTTTTTT
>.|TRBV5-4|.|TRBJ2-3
CASRERGTDTQYF
TGTGCCAGCAGGGAGAGGGGCACAGATACGCAGTATTTT
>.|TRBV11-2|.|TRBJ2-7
CASSAESYEQYF
TGTGCCAGCAGCGCGGAGTCCTACGAGCAGTACTTC
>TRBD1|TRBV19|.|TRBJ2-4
CASSIDGPGGGRNIQYF
TGTGCCAGTAGTATAGATGGACCAGGGGGCGGACGGAACATTCAGTACTTC
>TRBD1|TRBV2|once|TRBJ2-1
CASRADRANEQFF
TGTGCCAGCAGGGCAGACAGGGCCAATGAGCAGTTCTTC
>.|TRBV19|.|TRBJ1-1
CASSMDIMNTEAFF
TGTGCCAGTAGTATGGATATCATGAACACTGAAGCTTTCTTT
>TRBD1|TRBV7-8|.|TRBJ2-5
CASSLILTLRWGTDSYQETQYF
TGTGCCAGCAGCTTAATTCTCACCCTACGCTGGGGGACAGATTCTTACCAAGAGACCCAGTACTTC
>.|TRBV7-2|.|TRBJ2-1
CASSLGSLPYNEQFF
TGTGCCAGCAGCTTAGGCAGCCTCCCCTACAATGAGCAGTTCTTC
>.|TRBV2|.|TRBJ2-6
CASAWGSGGGANVLTF
TGTGCCAGCGCCTGGGGATCGGGTGGCGGGGCCAACGTCCTGACTTTC
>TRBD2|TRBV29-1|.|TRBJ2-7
CSAVAGGPNEQYF
TGCAGCGCTGTAGCGGGAGGGCCTAACGAGCAGTACTTC
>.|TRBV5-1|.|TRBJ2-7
CASSLEGRAYEQYF
TGCGCCAGCAGCTTGGAAGGACGGGCCTACGAGCAGTACTTC
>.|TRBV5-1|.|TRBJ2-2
CASAPGPTSGELFF
TGCGCCAGCGCCCCGGGGCCTACGTCCGGGGAGCTGTTTTTT
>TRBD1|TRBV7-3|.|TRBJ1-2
CASSSGTVKFGYTF
TGTGCCAGCAGCTCCGGGACAGTCAAGTTTGGCTACACCTTC